A selection of T cell receptor beta chains follows, all from one sample in a study of spatial heterogeneity in lung cancer. TCRdb itself ran the 5' RACE reads through MiXCR, one entry per CDR3 protein. The table includes some 100,000 distinct CDR3 sequences, 12% detected once. The sample was PBMCs, taken at surgery. These receptors were obtained from a male donor with early-stage non-small cell lung cancer. The CDR3 runs from the conserved cysteine through the conserved F or W. The order of the fields is V gene, D gene, J gene, clone size, CDR3 protein, CDR3 DNA. A D gene is named only where the DNA matches it firmly. Where a row states a size, it is once, few, many or the class of an expanded clone; other rows omit it.

>TRBV13|TRBD1|TRBJ1-2|few
CASSFTGEIPYGYTF
TGTGCCAGCAGCTTTACAGGGGAGATACCCTATGGCTACACCTTC
>TRBV7-2|TRBD2|TRBJ2-7|few
CASRPRLAGEIEQYF
TGTGCCAGCAGACCCAGACTAGCGGGAGAGATCGAGCAGTACTTC
>TRBV12-3/TRBV12-4|NA|TRBJ1-6|NA
CTSSLMGLDSPLHF
TGTACCAGCAGTTTAATGGGTCTGGATTCACCCCTCCACTTT
>TRBV12-3/TRBV12-4|NA|TRBJ1-2|few
CASSLSPLGYTF
TGTGCCAGCAGTTTATCGCCTCTGGGCTACACCTTC
>TRBV6-2/TRBV6-3|NA|TRBJ2-7|few
CASSQDFDEQYF
TGTGCCAGCTCTCAAGACTTCGACGAGCAGTACTTC
>TRBV20-1|NA|TRBJ2-5|few
CSARRQGFMETQYF
TGCAGTGCTAGGAGGCAGGGATTCATGGAGACCCAGTACTTC
>TRBV12-3/TRBV12-4|NA|TRBJ2-1|few
CASSLGAHRGAPHNEQFF
TGTGCCAGCAGTTTAGGAGCCCACCGGGGGGCCCCGCACAATGAGCAGTTCTTC
>TRBV10-3|NA|TRBJ2-7|NA
CAIRARDTAYEQYF
TGTGCCATCAGAGCCCGGGACACCGCCTACGAGCAGTACTTC
>TRBV7-3|TRBD2|TRBJ2-7|NA
CASSLTSGSFNEQYF
TGTGCCAGCAGCCTCACTAGCGGGAGTTTCAACGAGCAGTACTTC
>TRBV28|TRBD1|TRBJ2-3|few
CASRASDRGTDTQYF
TGTGCCAGCAGAGCTTCGGACAGGGGCACAGATACGCAGTATTTT
>TRBV3-1|NA|TRBJ2-1|many
CASSQIPRDEQFF
TGTGCCAGCAGCCAGATACCCCGGGATGAGCAGTTCTTC
>TRBV4-2|NA|TRBJ1-4|NA
CASSQDRNEKLFF
TGTGCCAGCAGTCAGGACAGAAATGAAAAACTGTTTTTT
>TRBV18|TRBD1|TRBJ2-3|NA
CASSPRGTDTDTQYF
TGTGCCAGCTCACCACGGGGGACAGACACAGATACGCAGTATTTT
>TRBV7-9|NA|TRBJ2-7|NA
CASSYGGNEQYF
TGTGCCAGCAGCTATGGCGGAAACGAGCAGTACTTC
>TRBV7-2|NA|TRBJ2-1|NA
CASSLAGGYYNEQFF
TGTGCCAGCAGCTTAGCGGGAGGATACTACAATGAGCAGTTCTTC
>TRBV7-2|TRBD1|TRBJ1-6|NA
CASSLAPGQGNSPLHF
TGTGCCAGCAGCTTAGCGCCGGGACAGGGGAATTCACCCCTCCACTTT
>TRBV7-8|NA|TRBJ1-6|few
CASSADSAGLLPLHF
TGTGCCAGCAGCGCGGACTCGGCGGGGTTATTACCCCTCCACTTT
>TRBV12-3/TRBV12-4|TRBD1|TRBJ2-7|NA
CASSSSGQGTYEQYF
TGTGCCAGCAGTTCGTCGGGACAGGGGACCTACGAGCAGTACTTC
>TRBV28|TRBD2|TRBJ2-1|NA
CASILGGGSYNEQFF
TGTGCCAGCATCCTGGGGGGGGGCTCCTACAATGAGCAGTTCTTC
>TRBV27|TRBD2|TRBJ2-5|NA
CASSLTGRAVETQYF
TGTGCCAGCAGTTTAACCGGGAGGGCCGTAGAGACCCAGTACTTC
>TRBV20-1|NA|TRBJ2-1|NA
CSARATSIGPRNEQFF
TGCAGTGCTAGAGCCACGAGTATAGGGCCTCGAAATGAGCAGTTCTTC
>TRBV27|NA|TRBJ2-7|few
CASSLYGDRGSGNPKPPSSYEQYF
TGTGCCAGCAGTTTATATGGAGACAGGGGTAGCGGGAACCCCAAACCCCCGAGCTCCTACGAGCAGTACTTC
>TRBV5-1|NA|TRBJ2-2|NA
CASRSGTENTGELFF
TGCGCCAGCAGATCCGGGACGGAGAACACCGGGGAGCTGTTTTTT
>TRBV29-1|TRBD2|TRBJ2-3|many
CSGTLAGSTDTQYF
TGCAGCGGCACACTAGCGGGTAGCACAGATACGCAGTATTTT
>TRBV28|NA|TRBJ2-7|many
CASTLGGIYEQYF
TGTGCCAGCACCCTAGGTGGAATCTACGAGCAGTACTTC
>TRBV14|TRBD2|TRBJ2-5|many
CASSPGTSGRFETQYF
TGTGCCAGCAGCCCCGGGACTAGCGGGAGGTTCGAGACCCAGTACTTC
>TRBV28|NA|TRBJ2-7|many
CASRDISYEQYF
TGTGCCAGCAGGGATATCTCCTACGAGCAGTACTTC
>TRBV6-2/TRBV6-3|NA|TRBJ2-1|few
CASTPGGRKGEQFF
TGTGCCAGCACCCCCGGAGGGAGGAAGGGTGAGCAGTTCTTC
>TRBV29-1|TRBD2|TRBJ2-7|many
CSVSTSGDLNEQYF
TGCAGCGTCTCGACTAGCGGGGATCTAAACGAGCAGTACTTC
>TRBV29-1|NA|TRBJ1-2|few
CSVSTGFDYGYTF
TGCAGCGTTAGCACAGGGTTCGACTATGGCTACACCTTC
>TRBV18|NA|TRBJ1-2|few
CASSPNRIKDGYTF
TGTGCCAGCTCACCAAACAGAATCAAGGATGGCTACACCTTC
>TRBV7-2|NA|TRBJ2-5|NA
CASSLVGQSLETQYF
TGTGCCAGCAGCTTAGTTGGACAGTCTCTAGAGACCCAGTACTTC
>TRBV5-5|TRBD1|TRBJ2-3|many
CASEDDPNRGWTDTQYF
TGTGCCAGCGAAGATGACCCCAACAGGGGTTGGACAGATACGCAGTATTTT
>TRBV12-5|NA|TRBJ2-1|NA
CASGFLPRGREAYNEQFF
TGTGCTAGTGGTTTTTTGCCACGGGGGCGAGAAGCCTACAATGAGCAGTTCTTC
>TRBV28|NA|TRBJ2-5|many
CASSFPSTSQETQYF
TGTGCCAGCAGTTTCCCCTCGACTAGCCAAGAGACCCAGTACTTC
>TRBV20-1|TRBD2|TRBJ2-7|many
CSARGVAGGLGEQYF
TGCAGTGCTCGGGGCGTAGCGGGAGGTTTGGGTGAGCAGTACTTC
>TRBV5-8|NA|TRBJ2-3|NA
CASTGVVPSTDTQYF
TGTGCCAGCACGGGGGTTGTTCCTTCCACAGATACGCAGTATTTT
>TRBV5-1|TRBD1|TRBJ2-3|NA
CASSEGQGAGDTQYF
TGCGCCAGCAGCGAAGGACAGGGGGCAGGAGATACGCAGTATTTT
>TRBV4-3|NA|TRBJ2-1|few
CASSQAGPDSPPYNEQFF
TGCGCCAGCAGCCAAGCGGGCCCCGACAGCCCCCCCTACAATGAGCAGTTCTTC
>TRBV27|NA|TRBJ2-3|few
CASSLGYSTDTQYF
TGTGCCAGCAGTTTAGGCTATAGCACAGATACGCAGTATTTT
>TRBV9|NA|TRBJ2-2|few
CASSVGASRWINTGELFF
TGTGCCAGCAGCGTAGGCGCTAGCCGCTGGATCAATACCGGGGAGCTGTTTTTT